Below, one T cell receptor (beta chain) is given with its context. These data originate in a study of blood T cell repertoires in COVID-19. Background on the study: Collection of acute and convalescent COVID-19 samples took place in the United States, Italy and Spain. From T cells, B-cell-depleted T cells, or PBMCs came the material, which was cDNA or gDNA.

J was trimmed by 2 bases and V by 8 bases; bases with no gene match: 11. The CDR3 totals 15 residues. Per the germline V gene, CDR1 is ENHRY and CDR2 is SYGVKD. Under the authors' procedure: Cell counts per sample came from amplifying reference gene primers. Data came from immunoSEQ multiplex PCR; TCRdb stores just in-frame clones and leaves some out. The D gene and trimming were derived from the DNA, and the V and J assignments and clone size from that table. The table shows approximately 180,000 clones, with roughly 85% occurring only once. The chain recombines TRBV10-3 with TRBJ1-1; TRBD1 matches at 7 bases. This TCR was recovered from a man between 60 and 75 years old with active or convalescent COVID-19. Specimen: peripheral blood. CDR3: CAIRTPRQGNTEAFF. CDR3 DNA sequence: TGTGCCATCCGGACCCCCCGACAGGGTAACACTGAAGCTTTCTTT.